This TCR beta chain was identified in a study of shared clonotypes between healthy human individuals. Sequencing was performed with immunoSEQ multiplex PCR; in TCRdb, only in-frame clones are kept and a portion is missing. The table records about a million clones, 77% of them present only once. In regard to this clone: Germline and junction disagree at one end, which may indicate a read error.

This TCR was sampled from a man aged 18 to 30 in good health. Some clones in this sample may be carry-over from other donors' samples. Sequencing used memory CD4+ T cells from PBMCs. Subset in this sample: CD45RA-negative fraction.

The CDR3 nucleotides read TGTGTCAGCAGTCCCAGGGGACAGGAGACCCAGTACTTC. It codes for CVSSPRGQETQYF. The chain carries TRBV27 and TRBJ2-5, with TRBD1 identical over 7 bases. CDR3 length equals 13 residues. Germline lookup yields CDR1 MNHEY and CDR2 SMNVEV (reference sequence).